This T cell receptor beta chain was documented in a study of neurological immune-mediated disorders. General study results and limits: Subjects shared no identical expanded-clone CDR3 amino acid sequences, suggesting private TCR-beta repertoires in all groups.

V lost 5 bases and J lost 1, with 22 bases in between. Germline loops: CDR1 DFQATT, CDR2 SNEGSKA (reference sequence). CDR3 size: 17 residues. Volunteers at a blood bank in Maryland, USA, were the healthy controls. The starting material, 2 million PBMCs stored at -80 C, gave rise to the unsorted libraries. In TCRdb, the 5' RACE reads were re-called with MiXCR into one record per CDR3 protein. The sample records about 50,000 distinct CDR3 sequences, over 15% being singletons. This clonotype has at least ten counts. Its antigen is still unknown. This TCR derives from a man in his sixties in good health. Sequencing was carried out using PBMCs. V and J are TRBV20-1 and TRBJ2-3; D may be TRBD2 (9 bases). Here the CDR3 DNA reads TGCAGTGCTTGGACAGGGACAGCGGGAGGACGCACAGATACGCAGTATTTT. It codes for CSAWTGTAGGRTDTQYF.